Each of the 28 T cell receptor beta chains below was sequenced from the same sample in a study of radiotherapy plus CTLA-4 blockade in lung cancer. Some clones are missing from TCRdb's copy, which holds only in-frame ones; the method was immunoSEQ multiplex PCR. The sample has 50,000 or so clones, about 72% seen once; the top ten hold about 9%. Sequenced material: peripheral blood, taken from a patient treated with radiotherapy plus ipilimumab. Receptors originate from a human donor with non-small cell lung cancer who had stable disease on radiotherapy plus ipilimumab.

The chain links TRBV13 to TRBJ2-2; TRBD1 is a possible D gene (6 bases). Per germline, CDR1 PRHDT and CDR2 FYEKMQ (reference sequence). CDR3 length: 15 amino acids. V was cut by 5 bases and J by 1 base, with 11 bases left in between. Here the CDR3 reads CASSRRDMNTGELFF. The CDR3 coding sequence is TGTGCCAGCAGCCGCCGGGACATGAACACCGGGGAGCTGTTTTTT.

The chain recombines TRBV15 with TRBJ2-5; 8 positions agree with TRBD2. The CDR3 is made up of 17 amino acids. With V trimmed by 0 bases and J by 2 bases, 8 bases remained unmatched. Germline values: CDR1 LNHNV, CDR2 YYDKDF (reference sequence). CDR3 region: CATSRDFGAGGQETQYF. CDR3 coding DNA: TGTGCCACCAGCAGAGATTTTGGGGCGGGGGGACAAGAGACCCAGTACTTC. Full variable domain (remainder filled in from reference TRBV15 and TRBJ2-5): DAMVIQNPRYQVTQFGKPVTLSCSQTLNHNVMYWYQQKSSQAPKLLFHYYDKDFNNEADTPDNFQSRRPNTSFCFLDIRSPGLGDTAMYLCATSRDFGAGGQETQYFGPGTRLLVL.

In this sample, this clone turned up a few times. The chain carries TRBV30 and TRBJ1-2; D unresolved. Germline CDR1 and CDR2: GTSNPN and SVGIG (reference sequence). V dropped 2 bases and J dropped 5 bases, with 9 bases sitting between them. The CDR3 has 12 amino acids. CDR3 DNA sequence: TGTGCCTGGAGTAGCCGACTGTATGGCTACACCTTC. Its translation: CAWSSRLYGYTF.

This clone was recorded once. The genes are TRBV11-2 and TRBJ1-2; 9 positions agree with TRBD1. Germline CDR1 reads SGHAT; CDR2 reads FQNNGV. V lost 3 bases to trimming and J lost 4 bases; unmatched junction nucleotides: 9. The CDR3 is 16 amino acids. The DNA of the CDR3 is TGTGCCAGCAGCTTGGGACCGGGACAGGGTATCTATGGCTACACCTTC. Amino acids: CASSLGPGQGIYGYTF.

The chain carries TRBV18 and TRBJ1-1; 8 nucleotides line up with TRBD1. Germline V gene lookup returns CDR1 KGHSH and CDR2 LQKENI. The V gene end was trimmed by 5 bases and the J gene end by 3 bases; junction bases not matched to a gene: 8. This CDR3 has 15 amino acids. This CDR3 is CASSGTGQGYTEAFF. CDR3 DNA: TGTGCCAGCTCAGGAACAGGACAGGGTTACACTGAAGCTTTCTTT.

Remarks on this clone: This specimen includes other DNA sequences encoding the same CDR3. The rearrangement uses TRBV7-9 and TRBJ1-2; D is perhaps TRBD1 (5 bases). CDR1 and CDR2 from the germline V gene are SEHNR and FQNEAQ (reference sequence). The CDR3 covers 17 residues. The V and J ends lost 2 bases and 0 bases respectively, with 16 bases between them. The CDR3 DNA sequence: TGTGCCAGCAGCTTATTCACAGGACCACAAGCTAACTATGGCTACACCTTC. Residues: CASSLFTGPQANYGYTF.

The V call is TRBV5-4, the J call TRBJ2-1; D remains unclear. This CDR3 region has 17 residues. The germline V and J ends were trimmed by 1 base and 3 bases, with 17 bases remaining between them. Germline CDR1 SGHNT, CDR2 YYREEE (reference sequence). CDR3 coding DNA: TGTGCCAGCAGCTTGCTGTTCTCCGCGGCCCGCTACAATGAGCAGTTCTTC. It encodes CASSLLFSAARYNEQFF.

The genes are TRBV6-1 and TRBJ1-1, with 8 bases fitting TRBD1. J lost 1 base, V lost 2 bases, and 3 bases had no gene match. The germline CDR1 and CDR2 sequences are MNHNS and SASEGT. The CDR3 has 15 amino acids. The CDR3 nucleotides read TGTGCCAGCAGTGAAAGTACAGGGGGGAACACTGAAGCTTTCTTT. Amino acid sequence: CASSESTGGNTEAFF.

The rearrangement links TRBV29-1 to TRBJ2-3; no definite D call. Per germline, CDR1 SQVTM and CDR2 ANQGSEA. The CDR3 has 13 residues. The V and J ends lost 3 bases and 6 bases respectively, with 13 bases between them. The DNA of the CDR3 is TGCAGCGTTGACCGACTCGTGGGGGATACGCAGTATTTT. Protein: CSVDRLVGDTQYF.

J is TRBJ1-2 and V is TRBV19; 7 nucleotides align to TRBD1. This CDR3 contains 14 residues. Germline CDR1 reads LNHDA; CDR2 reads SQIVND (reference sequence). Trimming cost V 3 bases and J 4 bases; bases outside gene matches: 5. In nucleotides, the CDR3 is TGTGCCAGTAGTATTGGACAGGATGGCTATGGCTACACCTTC. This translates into CASSIGQDGYGYTF.

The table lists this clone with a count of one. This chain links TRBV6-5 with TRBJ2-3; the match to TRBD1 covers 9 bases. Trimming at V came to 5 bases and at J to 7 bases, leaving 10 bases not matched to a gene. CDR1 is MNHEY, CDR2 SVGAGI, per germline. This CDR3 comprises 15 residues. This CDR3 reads CASSPQGAIPYTQYF. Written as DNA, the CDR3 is TGTGCCAGCAGTCCACAGGGGGCGATACCTTATACGCAGTATTTT.

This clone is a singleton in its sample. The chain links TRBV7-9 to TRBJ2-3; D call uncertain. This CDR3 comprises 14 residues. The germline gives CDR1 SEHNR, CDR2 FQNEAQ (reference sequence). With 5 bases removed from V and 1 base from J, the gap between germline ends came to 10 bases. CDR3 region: CASSVGAGTDTQYF. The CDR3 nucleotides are TGTGCCAGCAGCGTAGGCGCTGGCACAGATACGCAGTATTTT. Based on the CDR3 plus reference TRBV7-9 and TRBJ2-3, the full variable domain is DTGVSQNPRHKITKRGQNVTFRCDPISEHNRLYWYRQTLGQGPEFLTYFQNEAQLEKSRLLSDRFSAERPKGSFSTLEIQRTEQGDSAMYLCASSVGAGTDTQYFGPGTRLTVL.

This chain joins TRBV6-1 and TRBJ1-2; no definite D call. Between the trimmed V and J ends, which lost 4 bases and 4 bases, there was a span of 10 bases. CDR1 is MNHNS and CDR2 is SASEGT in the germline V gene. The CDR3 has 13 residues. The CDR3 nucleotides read TGTGCCAGCAGTGGGTCAGGATTCTATGGCTACACCTTC. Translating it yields CASSGSGFYGYTF.

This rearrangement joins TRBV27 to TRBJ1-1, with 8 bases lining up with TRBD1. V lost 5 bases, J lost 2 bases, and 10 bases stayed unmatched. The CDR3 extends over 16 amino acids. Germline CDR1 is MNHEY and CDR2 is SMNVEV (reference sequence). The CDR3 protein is CASSELPGQVNTEAFF. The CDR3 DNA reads TGTGCCAGCAGTGAACTACCGGGACAGGTAAACACTGAAGCTTTCTTT.

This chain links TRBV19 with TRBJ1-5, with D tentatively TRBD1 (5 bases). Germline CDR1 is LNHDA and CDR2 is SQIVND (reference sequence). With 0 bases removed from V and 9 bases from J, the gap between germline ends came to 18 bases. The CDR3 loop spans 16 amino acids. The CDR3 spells CASSIDQAGIMRPQHF. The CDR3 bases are TGTGCCAGTAGTATAGATCAGGCAGGGATCATGAGGCCCCAGCATTTT. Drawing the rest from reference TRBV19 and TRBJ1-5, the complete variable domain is DGGITQSPKYLFRKEGQNVTLSCEQNLNHDAMYWYRQDPGQGLRLIYYSQIVNDFQKGDIAEGYSVSREKKESFPLTVTSAQKNPTAFYLCASSIDQAGIMRPQHFGDGTRLSIL.

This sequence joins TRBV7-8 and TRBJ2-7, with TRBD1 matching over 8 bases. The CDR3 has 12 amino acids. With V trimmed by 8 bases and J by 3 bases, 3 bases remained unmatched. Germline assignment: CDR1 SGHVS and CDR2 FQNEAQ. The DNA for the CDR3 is TGTGCCAGCGACAGGGGAAACTACGAGCAGTACTTC. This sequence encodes CASDRGNYEQYF.

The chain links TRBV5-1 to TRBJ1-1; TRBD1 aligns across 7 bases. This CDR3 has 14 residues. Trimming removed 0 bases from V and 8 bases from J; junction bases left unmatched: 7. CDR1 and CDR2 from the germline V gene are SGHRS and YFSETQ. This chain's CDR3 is CASSLGRDRQEAFF. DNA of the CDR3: TGCGCCAGCAGCTTGGGGCGGGACAGACAAGAAGCTTTCTTT.

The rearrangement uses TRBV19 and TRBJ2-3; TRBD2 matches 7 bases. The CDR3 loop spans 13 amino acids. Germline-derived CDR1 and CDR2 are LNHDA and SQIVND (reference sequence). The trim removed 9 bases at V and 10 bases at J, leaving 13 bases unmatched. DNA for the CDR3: TGTGCCAGCGGGACCGGGACTAACAACCCGCAGTATTTT. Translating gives CASGTGTNNPQYF.

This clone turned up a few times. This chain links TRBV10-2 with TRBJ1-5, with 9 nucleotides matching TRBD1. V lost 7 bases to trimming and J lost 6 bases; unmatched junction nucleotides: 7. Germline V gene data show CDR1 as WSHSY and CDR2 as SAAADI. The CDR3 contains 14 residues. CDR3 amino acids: CASTPGTGTQPQHF. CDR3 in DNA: TGCGCCAGCACTCCCGGGACAGGGACTCAGCCCCAGCATTTT.

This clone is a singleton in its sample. The CDR3 spells CASTLGQGHMNTEAFF. CDR3 DNA: TGTGCCAGCACCCTTGGGCAGGGCCACATGAACACTGAAGCTTTCTTT. The genes are TRBV5-5 and TRBJ1-1; TRBD1 might be the D (5 bases). CDR1 is SGHKS and CDR2 is YYEKEE in the germline V gene (reference sequence). V was cut by 6 bases and J by 0 bases, with 18 bases left in between. This CDR3 comprises 16 residues.

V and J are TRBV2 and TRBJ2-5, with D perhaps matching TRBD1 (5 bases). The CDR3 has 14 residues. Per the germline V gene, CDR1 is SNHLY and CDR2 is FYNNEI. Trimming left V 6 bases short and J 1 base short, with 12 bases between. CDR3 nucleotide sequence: TGTGCCAGCAGGATCGGACAAGGCCAAGAGACCCAGTACTTC. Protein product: CASRIGQGQETQYF.

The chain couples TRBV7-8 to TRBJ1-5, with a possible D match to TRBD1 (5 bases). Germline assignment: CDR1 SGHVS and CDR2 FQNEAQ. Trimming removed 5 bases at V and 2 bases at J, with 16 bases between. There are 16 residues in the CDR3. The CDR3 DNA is TGTGCCAGCAGCACAAGTCAGGGAGAGGGCAATCAGCCCCAGCATTTT. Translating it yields CASSTSQGEGNQPQHF. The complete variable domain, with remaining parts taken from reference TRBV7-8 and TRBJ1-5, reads GAGVSQSPRYKVAKRGQDVALRCDPISGHVSLFWYQQALGQGPEFLTYFQNEAQLDKSGLPSDRFFAERPEGSVSTLKIQRTQQEDSAVYLCASSTSQGEGNQPQHFGDGTRLSIL.

Here the CDR3 DNA reads TGCGCCAGCAGCCAATCCTTGGTGGTCACAACTAATGAAAAACTGTTTTTT. Translation gives CASSQSLVVTTNEKLFF. The chain is built from TRBV4-3 and TRBJ1-4, with D unresolved. With 2 bases removed from V and 0 bases from J, the gap between germline ends came to 13 bases. CDR1 and CDR2 (germline): LGHNA, YSLEER. The CDR3 totals 17 residues.

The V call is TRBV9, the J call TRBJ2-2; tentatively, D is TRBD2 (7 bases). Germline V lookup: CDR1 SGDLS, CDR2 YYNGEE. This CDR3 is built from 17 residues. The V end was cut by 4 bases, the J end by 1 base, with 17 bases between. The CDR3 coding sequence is TGTGCCAGCAGCCCCTTAGGGGGGGCCTTGAACACCGGGGAGCTGTTTTTT. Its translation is CASSPLGGALNTGELFF.

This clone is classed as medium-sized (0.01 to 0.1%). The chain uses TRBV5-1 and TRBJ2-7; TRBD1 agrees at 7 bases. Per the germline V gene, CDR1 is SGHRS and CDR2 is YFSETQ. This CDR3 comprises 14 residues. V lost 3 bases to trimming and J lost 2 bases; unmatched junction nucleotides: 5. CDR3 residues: CASSSGTAPYEQYF. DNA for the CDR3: TGCGCCAGCAGCTCCGGGACAGCACCCTACGAGCAGTACTTC.

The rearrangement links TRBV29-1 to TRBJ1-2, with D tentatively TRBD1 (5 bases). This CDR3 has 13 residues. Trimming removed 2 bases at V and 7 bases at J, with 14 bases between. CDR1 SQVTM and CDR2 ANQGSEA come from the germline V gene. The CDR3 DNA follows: TGCAGCGTTGAATCTACAGGCCGGGCTGGCTACACCTTC. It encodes CSVESTGRAGYTF. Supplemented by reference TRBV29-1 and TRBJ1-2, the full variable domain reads SAVISQKPSRDICQRGTSLTIQCQVDSQVTMMFWYRQQPGQSLTLIATANQGSEATYESGFVIDKFPISRPNLTFSTLTVSNMSPEDSSIYLCSVESTGRAGYTFGSGTRLTVV.

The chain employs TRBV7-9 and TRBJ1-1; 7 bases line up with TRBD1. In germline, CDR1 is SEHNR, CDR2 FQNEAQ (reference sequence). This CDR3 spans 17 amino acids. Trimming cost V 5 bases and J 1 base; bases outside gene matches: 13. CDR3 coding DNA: TGTGCCAGCAGCAAAAGTATTCCGGGACAGAGGAACACTGAAGCTTTCTTT. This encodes CASSKSIPGQRNTEAFF.

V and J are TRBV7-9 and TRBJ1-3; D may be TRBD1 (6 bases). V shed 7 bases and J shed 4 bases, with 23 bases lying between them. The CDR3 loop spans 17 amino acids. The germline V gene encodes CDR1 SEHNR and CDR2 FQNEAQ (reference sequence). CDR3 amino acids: CASIGLAWTEAGNTIYF. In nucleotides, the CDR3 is TGTGCCAGCATTGGATTGGCTTGGACAGAGGCAGGAAACACCATATATTTT.